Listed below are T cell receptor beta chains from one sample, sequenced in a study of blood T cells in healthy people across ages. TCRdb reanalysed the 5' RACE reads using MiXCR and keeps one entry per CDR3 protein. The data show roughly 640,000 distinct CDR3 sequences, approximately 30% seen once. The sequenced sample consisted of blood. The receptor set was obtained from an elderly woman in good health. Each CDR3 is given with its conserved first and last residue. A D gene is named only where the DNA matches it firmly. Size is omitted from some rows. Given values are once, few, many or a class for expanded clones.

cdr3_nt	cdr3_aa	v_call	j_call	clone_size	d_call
TGCGCCAGCAGCCAGGGGGACAGGAGACAAGAGACCCAGTACTTC	CASSQGDRRQETQYF	TRBV4-1	TRBJ2-5	many	TRBD1
TGTGCCAGCAAGGCGCGCATCTATGGCTACACCTTC	CASKARIYGYTF	TRBV6-1	TRBJ1-2	many	-
TGTGCCAGCAGCTTACGGGGGGCGGACAATGAGCAGTACTTC	CASSLRGADNEQYF	TRBV7-6	TRBJ2-5	few	-
TGCAGTGCTAGAGTGCGAGGCAGCACAGATACGCAGTATTTT	CSARVRGSTDTQYF	TRBV20-1	TRBJ2-3	-	-
TGTGCCAGCAGTCCTGGGGGGCTAGCGCGCAATGAGCAGTTCTTC	CASSPGGLARNEQFF	TRBV28	TRBJ2-1	many	-
TGTGCCATCAGTGATTTCGCGGGGGGGCAAGAGACCCAGTACTTC	CAISDFAGGQETQYF	TRBV10-3	TRBJ2-5	many	TRBD2
TGTGCCAGCAGCCAAGATCACAACAGGGGGGGCACTGAAGCTTTCTTT	CASSQDHNRGGTEAFF	TRBV3-1	TRBJ1-1	few	TRBD1
TGTGCCAGCAGCTTTTCCGGGGCAGGGGCCTACGAGCAGTACTTC	CASSFSGAGAYEQYF	TRBV7-9	TRBJ2-7	many	-
TGTGCCACCAAAGATCCGGGACTAGGCTCCGAGCAGTACTTC	CATKDPGLGSEQYF	TRBV10-3	TRBJ2-7	many	TRBD2
TGTGCCAGCAGCTCGGGGGACCCCCAAGAGACCCAGTACTTC	CASSSGDPQETQYF	TRBV7-6	TRBJ2-5	many	-
TGTGCTAGTGGCTTGCTAGGGACTGAAGCTTTCTTT	CASGLLGTEAFF	TRBV12-5	TRBJ1-1	-	-
TGCAGTGCTAGTGAGGACAATGGATTTGGCTACACCTTC	CSASEDNGFGYTF	TRBV20-1	TRBJ1-2	many	-
TGCAGTGCTAGCCCGCTTAACTGGGGGCTCAAAGGGGAGCAGTACTTC	CSASPLNWGLKGEQYF	TRBV20-1	TRBJ2-7	-	-
TGTGCCAGCAGTATTAGAAGAGGGGGGGGAGCCGGCAATCAGCCCCAGCATTTT	CASSIRRGGGAGNQPQHF	TRBV6-1	TRBJ1-5	few	-
TGTGCCAGCAGCTTAACCTTGGCCGGGGGACGCACAGATACGCAGTATTTT	CASSLTLAGGRTDTQYF	TRBV7-3	TRBJ2-3	-	-
TGCGCCAGCAGGATGGCGGGTGAAGCTTTCTTT	CASRMAGEAFF	TRBV5-1	TRBJ1-1	-	-
TGTGCCAGTAGTATTGGAGGGGCCCAGCGCGGCTACACCTTC	CASSIGGAQRGYTF	TRBV19	TRBJ1-2	few	-
TGTGCCAGCAGTTTTAGGGGATCAACTAATGAAAAACTGTTTTTT	CASSFRGSTNEKLFF	TRBV12-3/TRBV12-4	TRBJ1-4	few	-
TGTGCCAGCAGGGTACGACTAGCGGTCTACAATGAGCAGTTCTTC	CASRVRLAVYNEQFF	TRBV2	TRBJ2-1	many	TRBD2
TGTGCCAGCAGTTATCTAGCGGGAGAAGAGACCCAGTACTTC	CASSYLAGEETQYF	TRBV5-5	TRBJ2-5	-	TRBD2
TGCAGTGCTCGGGGCAGAGCCTACGAGCAGTACTTC	CSARGRAYEQYF	TRBV20-1	TRBJ2-7	many	-
TGTGCCAGCAGCCAAGATCTAGGGGAGGGGAATGAGCAGTTCTTC	CASSQDLGEGNEQFF	TRBV3-1	TRBJ2-1	few	TRBD2
TGCGCCAGCAGCCAAGCGGACGGGAACTATGGCTACACCTTC	CASSQADGNYGYTF	TRBV4-1	TRBJ1-2	many	-
TGTGCCAGCAGCCAAGGACTAGCGGGTGAGCAGTACTTC	CASSQGLAGEQYF	TRBV3-1	TRBJ2-7	many	TRBD2
TGTGCCAGCAGCGGACAGGGTAACCGGAATGAGCAGTTCTTC	CASSGQGNRNEQFF	TRBV11-1	TRBJ2-1	-	TRBD1
TGTGCCAGCAGTCCAAGGACAGGGTGGAGTGGCTACACCTTC	CASSPRTGWSGYTF	TRBV12-3/TRBV12-4	TRBJ1-2	once	TRBD1
TGTGCCAGCAGCCAGCCAGGACGCTTACCTGGAAACACCATATATTTT	CASSQPGRLPGNTIYF	TRBV7-9	TRBJ1-3	few	-
TGTGCCAGCAGTTCCCCGGGACAGGGCTGGTTGGGGTCACCCCTCCACTTT	CASSSPGQGWLGSPLHF	TRBV7-3	TRBJ1-6	many	TRBD1
TGCAGTGCTAGAGATCGCGGAACCGACGAGCAGTACTTC	CSARDRGTDEQYF	TRBV20-1	TRBJ2-7	few	-